The present TCR beta chain was sequenced within a study of radiotherapy plus CTLA-4 blockade in lung cancer listed by TCRdb under 2018. General notes on the study: Among the enrolled patients, 15% to 20% had an objective response, and 25% to 40% reached disease control. The investigation overall reported the following: Increased serum interferon-beta after radiation, together with early dynamic changes in blood T cell clones, were reported to be the strongest predictors of response. After treatment with radiotherapy and ipilimumab, TCR clones that originated in tumors expanded in peripheral blood.

Details on this clone: This clone's antigen is unknown. Per-base quality was not reported, and no clone a single base away is much larger than it.

The CDR3 contains 12 residues, cysteine and phenylalanine counted. Just the 36-base CDR3 DNA is kept, in frame starting at base 1. As encoded in the germline V gene (reference sequence), CDR1 is GTSNPN while CDR2 is SVGIG. At the junction V is shortened by 4 bases and J by 5 bases; bases outside the gene matches: 4. Focal radiation therapy combined with CTLA-4 blockade (ipilimumab) was tested in patients with chemo-refractory metastatic non-small-cell lung cancer. Library construction relied on the immunoSEQ multiplex PCR assay. This immuneACCESS table, as held by TCRdb, lists in-frame sequences with V and J called but not all clones. Of the missing ones, under half trace to an unresolved V gene in checked studies; the others have no known cause. The sample table contains around 72,000 clones; only one count was recorded for roughly 75% of them. The ten largest clones capture about 6.7% of the sample.

The V and J genes are TRBV30 and TRBJ1-2, with 7 junctional bases fitting TRBD1. The sample was peripheral blood, taken from a patient treated with radiotherapy plus ipilimumab. The TCR was taken from a human donor with non-small cell lung cancer who had a complete response to radiotherapy plus ipilimumab. The nucleotides read TGTGCCTGGACCCGGGACAGTTATGGCTACACCTTC. Translated, this gives CAWTRDSYGYTF.